These 8 T cell receptor beta chains were all obtained from the same sample, sequenced in a study of chemoradiotherapy in HPV16-positive cancers. TCRdb's table, derived via immunoSEQ multiplex PCR, lists solely in-frame clones and lacks some. This table has some 11,000 clones, approximately 86% appearing once. Sequencing used blood, obtained from a patient who underwent chemoradiotherapy. The receptors were sampled from a human donor with HPV-associated anogenital cancer.

In this sample, this clone turned up once. The chain combines TRBV6-1 with TRBJ1-3; maybe TRBD1 (6 bases). V lost 4 bases, J lost 0 bases, and 19 bases lay in between. Looked up from germline, CDR1 is MNHNS and CDR2 is SASEGT. This CDR3 region has 18 residues. The CDR3 reads CASSVEGTSLISGNTIYF. CDR3 bases: TGTGCCAGCAGTGTTGAGGGGACATCATTGATCTCTGGAAACACCATATATTTT.

This chain uses TRBV7-9 with TRBJ2-5, with D unclear. Germline loops: CDR1 SEHNR, CDR2 FQNEAQ (reference sequence). V lost 4 bases to trimming and J lost 2 bases, with 5 bases between them. The CDR3 has 12 residues. The CDR3 reads CASSYYQETQYF. The CDR3 DNA reads as TGTGCCAGCAGCTATTATCAAGAGACCCAGTACTTC. The complete variable domain, with remaining parts taken from reference TRBV7-9 and TRBJ2-5, reads DTGVSQNPRHKITKRGQNVTFRCDPISEHNRLYWYRQTLGQGPEFLTYFQNEAQLEKSRLLSDRFSAERPKGSFSTLEIQRTEQGDSAMYLCASSYYQETQYFGPGTRLLVL.

The chain employs TRBV9 and TRBJ1-3, with TRBD1 matching over 7 bases. The CDR3 has 17 amino acids. Unmatched junction bases numbered 12, after V lost 0 bases and J lost 6 bases. Germline assignment: CDR1 SGDLS and CDR2 YYNGEE. The CDR3 DNA is TGTGCCAGCAGCGTAGCAGGGGCAAGGGGGCGTCAAAACACCATATATTTT. This encodes CASSVAGARGRQNTIYF. Using reference TRBV9 and TRBJ1-3 for the parts outside the CDR3, the full variable domain is DSGVTQTPKHLITATGQRVTLRCSPRSGDLSVYWYQQSLDQGLQFLIQYYNGEERAKGNILERFSAQQFPDLHSELNLSSLELGDSALYFCASSVAGARGRQNTIYFGEGSWLTVV.

The chain has TRBV2 and TRBJ1-2; 7 bases agree with TRBD1. CDR1 is SNHLY, CDR2 FYNNEI, per germline. Unmatched junction bases numbered 10, after V lost 7 bases and J lost 8 bases. CDR3 length: 13 amino acids. The CDR3 nucleotides read TGTGCCAGCACCCCCACAGGGGCGGAGGGCTACACCTTC. Encoded protein: CASTPTGAEGYTF.

The chain carries TRBV19 and TRBJ2-5; 8 positions agree with TRBD2. Trimming at V came to 3 bases and at J to 3 bases, leaving 15 bases not matched to a gene. CDR3 size: 18 residues. Germline CDR1 LNHDA, CDR2 SQIVND (reference sequence). The CDR3 is CASSIGISLAGREETQYF. CDR3 bases: TGTGCCAGTAGTATCGGAATATCGCTAGCGGGTAGGGAAGAGACCCAGTACTTC.

The rearrangement joins TRBV5-1 to TRBJ2-2; D gene uncertain. CDR3 length: 16 residues. The V end was cut by 0 bases, the J end by 0 bases, with 9 bases between. Per germline, CDR1 SGHRS and CDR2 YFSETQ. The CDR3 coding sequence is TGCGCCAGCAGCTTGGATGTGGGTGCGAACACCGGGGAGCTGTTTTTT. It yields the protein CASSLDVGANTGELFF.

This chain connects TRBV10-3 to TRBJ1-5, with D perhaps matching TRBD1 (6 bases). This CDR3 is 14 amino acids long. V was clipped by 10 bases and J by 6 bases, with 19 bases between them. The V gene's germline CDR1 is ENHRY and CDR2 SYGVKD. This CDR3 reads CATGLGGAFQPQHF. CDR3 coding DNA: TGTGCCACCGGGTTGGGGGGGGCTTTTCAGCCCCAGCATTTT.

A note on this clone: An end of the junction differs from the germline gene, which may be a read error. The J gene is TRBJ2-1, the V gene TRBV6-1; maybe TRBD1 (6 bases). Per germline, CDR1 MNHNS and CDR2 SASEGT. This CDR3 is 15 amino acids long. In DNA, the CDR3 is TGTGCCAGCAGCGAAGGGAGCACAGGGATCGGTGAGCAGTTCTTC. Translated: CASSEGSTGIGEQFF.